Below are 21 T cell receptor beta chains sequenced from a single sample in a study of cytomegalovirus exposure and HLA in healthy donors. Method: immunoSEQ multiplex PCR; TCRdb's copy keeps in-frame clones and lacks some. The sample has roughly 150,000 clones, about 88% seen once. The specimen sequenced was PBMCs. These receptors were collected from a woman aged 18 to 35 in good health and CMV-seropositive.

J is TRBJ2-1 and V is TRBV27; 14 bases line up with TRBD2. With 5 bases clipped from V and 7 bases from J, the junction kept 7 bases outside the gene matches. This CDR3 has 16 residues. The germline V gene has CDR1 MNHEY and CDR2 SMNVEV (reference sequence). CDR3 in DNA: TGTGCCAGCAGTGGGACTAGCGGGGGTGGTCAGAATGAGCAGTTCTTC. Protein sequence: CASSGTSGGGQNEQFF.

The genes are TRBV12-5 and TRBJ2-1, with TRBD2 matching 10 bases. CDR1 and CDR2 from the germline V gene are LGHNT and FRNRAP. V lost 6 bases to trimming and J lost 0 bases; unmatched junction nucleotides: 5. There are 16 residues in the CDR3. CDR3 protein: CASGRPSGSSYNEQFF. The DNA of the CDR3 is TGTGCTAGTGGACGTCCTAGCGGGAGCTCCTACAATGAGCAGTTCTTC.

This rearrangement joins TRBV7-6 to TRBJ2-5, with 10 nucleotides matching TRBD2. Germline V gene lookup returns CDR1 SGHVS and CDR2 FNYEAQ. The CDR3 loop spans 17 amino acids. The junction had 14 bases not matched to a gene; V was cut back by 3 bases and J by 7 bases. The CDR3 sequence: CASSFTQLVAGGGTQYF. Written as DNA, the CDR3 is TGTGCCAGCAGCTTCACCCAGTTGGTAGCGGGGGGCGGGACCCAGTACTTC.

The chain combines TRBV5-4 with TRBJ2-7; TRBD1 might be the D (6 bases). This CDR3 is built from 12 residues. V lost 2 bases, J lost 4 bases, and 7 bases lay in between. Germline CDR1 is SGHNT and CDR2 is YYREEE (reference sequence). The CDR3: CASSLQGYEQYF. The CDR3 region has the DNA TGTGCCAGCAGCTTACAGGGTTACGAGCAGTACTTC. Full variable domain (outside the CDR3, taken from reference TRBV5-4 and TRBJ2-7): ETGVTQSPTHLIKTRGQQVTLRCSSQSGHNTVSWYQQALGQGPQFIFQYYREEENGRGNFPPRFSGLQFPNYSSELNVNALELDDSALYLCASSLQGYEQYFGPGTRLTVT.

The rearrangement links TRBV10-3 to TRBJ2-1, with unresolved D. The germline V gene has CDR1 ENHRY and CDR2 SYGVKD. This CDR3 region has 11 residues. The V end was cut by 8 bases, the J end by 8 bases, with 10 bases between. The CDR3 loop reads CAISGGHEQFF. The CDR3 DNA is TGTGCCATCTCGGGTGGCCATGAGCAGTTCTTC.

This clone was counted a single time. In DNA, the CDR3 is TGTGCCAGCACTCTACGGAGGGGGCAGTACAATGAGCAGTTCTTC. Translation: CASTLRRGQYNEQFF. The rearrangement joins TRBV27 to TRBJ2-1, with D perhaps matching TRBD1 (7 bases). Germline V gene data show CDR1 as MNHEY and CDR2 as SMNVEV (reference sequence). V lost 7 bases, J lost 4 bases, and 17 bases lay in between. The CDR3 totals 15 residues.

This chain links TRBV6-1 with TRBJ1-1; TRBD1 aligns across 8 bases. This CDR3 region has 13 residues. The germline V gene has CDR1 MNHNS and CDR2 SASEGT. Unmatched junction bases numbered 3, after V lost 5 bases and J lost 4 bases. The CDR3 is CASSSRGPTEAFF. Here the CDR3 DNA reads TGTGCCAGCAGTTCCAGGGGGCCCACTGAAGCTTTCTTT.

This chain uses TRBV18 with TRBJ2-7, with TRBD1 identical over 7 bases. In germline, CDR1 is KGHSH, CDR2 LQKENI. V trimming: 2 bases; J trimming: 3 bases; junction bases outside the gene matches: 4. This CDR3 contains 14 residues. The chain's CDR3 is CASSPSSGGYEQYF. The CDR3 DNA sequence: TGTGCCAGCTCACCAAGCTCAGGGGGCTACGAGCAGTACTTC.

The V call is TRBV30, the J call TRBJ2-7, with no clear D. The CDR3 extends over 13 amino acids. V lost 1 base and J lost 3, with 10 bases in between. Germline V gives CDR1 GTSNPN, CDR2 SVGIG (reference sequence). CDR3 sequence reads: CAWSAPGLYEQYF. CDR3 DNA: TGTGCCTGGAGTGCCCCGGGTCTCTACGAGCAGTACTTC.

CDR3 nucleotide sequence: TGTGCCACGGGGGGACAGGGTATCTCAACTAATGAAAAACTGTTTTTT. Its protein is CATGGQGISTNEKLFF. This chain uses TRBV2 with TRBJ1-4, with 9 bases lining up with TRBD1. This CDR3 spans 16 amino acids. Per the germline V gene, CDR1 is SNHLY and CDR2 is FYNNEI. After removal of 10 bases from V and 0 bases from J, the junction contained 9 bases not matched to a gene.

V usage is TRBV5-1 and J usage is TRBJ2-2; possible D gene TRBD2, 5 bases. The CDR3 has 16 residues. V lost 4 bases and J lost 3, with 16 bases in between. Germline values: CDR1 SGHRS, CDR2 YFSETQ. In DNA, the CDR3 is TGCGCCAGCAGCAAAGGCGGAGCGGTCGACACCGGGGAGCTGTTTTTT. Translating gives CASSKGGAVDTGELFF. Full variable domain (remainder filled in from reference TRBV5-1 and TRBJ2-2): KAGVTQTPRYLIKTRGQQVTLSCSPISGHRSVSWYQQTPGQGLQFLFEYFSETQRNKGNFPGRFSGRQFSNSRSEMNVSTLELGDSALYLCASSKGGAVDTGELFFGEGSRLTVL.

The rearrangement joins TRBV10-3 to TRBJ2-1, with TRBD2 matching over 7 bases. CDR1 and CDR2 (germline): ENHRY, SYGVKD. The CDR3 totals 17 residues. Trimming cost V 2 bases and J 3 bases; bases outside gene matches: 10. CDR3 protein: CAISEGLGGDLYNEQFF. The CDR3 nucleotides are TGTGCCATCAGTGAGGGACTGGGAGGGGACCTCTACAATGAGCAGTTCTTC.

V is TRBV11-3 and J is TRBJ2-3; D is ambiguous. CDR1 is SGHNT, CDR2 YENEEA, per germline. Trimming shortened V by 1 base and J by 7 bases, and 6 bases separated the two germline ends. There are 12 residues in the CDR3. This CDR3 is CASSLVRNTQYF. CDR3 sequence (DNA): TGTGCCAGCAGCTTAGTGCGTAATACGCAGTATTTT. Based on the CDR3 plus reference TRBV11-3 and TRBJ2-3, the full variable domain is EAGVVQSPRYKIIEKKQPVAFWCNPISGHNTLYWYLQNLGQGPELLIRYENEEAVDDSQLPKDRFSAERLKGVDSTLKIQPAELGDSAVYLCASSLVRNTQYFGPGTRLTVL.

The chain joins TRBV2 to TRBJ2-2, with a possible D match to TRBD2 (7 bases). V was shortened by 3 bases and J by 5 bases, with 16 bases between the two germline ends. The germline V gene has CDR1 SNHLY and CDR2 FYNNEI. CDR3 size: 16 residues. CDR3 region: CASSEERGGYTGELFF. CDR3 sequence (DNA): TGTGCCAGCAGTGAGGAAAGGGGGGGATATACCGGGGAGCTGTTTTTT.

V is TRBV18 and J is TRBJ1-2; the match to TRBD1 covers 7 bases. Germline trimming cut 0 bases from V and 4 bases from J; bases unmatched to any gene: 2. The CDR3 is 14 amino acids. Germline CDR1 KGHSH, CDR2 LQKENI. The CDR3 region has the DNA TGTGCCAGCTCACCACCGACAGGGACCTATGGCTACACCTTC. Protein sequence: CASSPPTGTYGYTF.

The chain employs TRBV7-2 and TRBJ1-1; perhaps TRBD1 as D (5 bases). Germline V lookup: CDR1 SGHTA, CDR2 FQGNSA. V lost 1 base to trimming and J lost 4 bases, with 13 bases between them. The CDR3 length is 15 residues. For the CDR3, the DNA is TGTGCCAGCAGCTTAGAAGGAGGGGTTCGCACTGAAGCTTTCTTT. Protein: CASSLEGGVRTEAFF.

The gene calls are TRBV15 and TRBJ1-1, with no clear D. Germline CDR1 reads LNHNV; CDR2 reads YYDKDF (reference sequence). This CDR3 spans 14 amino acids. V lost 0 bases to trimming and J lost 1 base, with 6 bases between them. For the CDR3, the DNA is TGTGCCACCAGCAGAGATGAGAGGAACACTGAAGCTTTCTTT. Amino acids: CATSRDERNTEAFF.

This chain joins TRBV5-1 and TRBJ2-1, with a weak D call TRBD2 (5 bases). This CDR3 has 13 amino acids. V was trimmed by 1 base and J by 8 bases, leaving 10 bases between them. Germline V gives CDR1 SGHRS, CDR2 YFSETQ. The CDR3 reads CASSLNGRDEQFF. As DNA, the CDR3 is TGCGCCAGCAGCTTGAATGGGCGGGATGAGCAGTTCTTC.

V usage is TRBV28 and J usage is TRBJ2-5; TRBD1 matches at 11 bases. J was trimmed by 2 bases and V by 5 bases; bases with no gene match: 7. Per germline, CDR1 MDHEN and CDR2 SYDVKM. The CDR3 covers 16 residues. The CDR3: CASSRRTGGLQETQYF. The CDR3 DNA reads TGTGCCAGCAGTCGAAGGACAGGGGGCTTGCAAGAGACCCAGTACTTC.

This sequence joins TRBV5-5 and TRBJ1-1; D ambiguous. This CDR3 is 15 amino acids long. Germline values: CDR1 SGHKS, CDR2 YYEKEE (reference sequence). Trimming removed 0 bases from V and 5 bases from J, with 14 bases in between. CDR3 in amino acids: CASSLVPGVGTEAFF. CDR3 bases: TGTGCCAGCAGCTTGGTCCCGGGAGTGGGAACTGAAGCTTTCTTT.

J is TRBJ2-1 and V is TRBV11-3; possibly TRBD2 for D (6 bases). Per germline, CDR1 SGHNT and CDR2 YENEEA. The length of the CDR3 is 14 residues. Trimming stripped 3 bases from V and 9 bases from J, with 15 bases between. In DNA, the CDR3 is TGTGCCAGCAGCTTGAGACTAGAAGCGAGTGAGCAGTTCTTC. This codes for CASSLRLEASEQFF. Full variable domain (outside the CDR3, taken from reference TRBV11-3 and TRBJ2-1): EAGVVQSPRYKIIEKKQPVAFWCNPISGHNTLYWYLQNLGQGPELLIRYENEEAVDDSQLPKDRFSAERLKGVDSTLKIQPAELGDSAVYLCASSLRLEASEQFFGPGTRLTVL.